The entry below describes one T cell receptor beta chain. Antigen specificity is unknown. Autoimmune disease history or systemic immunosuppression led to patient exclusion. TCRdb's copy holds only in-frame clones and misses some; the assay was immunoSEQ multiplex PCR. Among 60,000 to 70,000 clones, 80% to 85% were seen once, and the ten largest hold roughly 2.5%. The germline CDR1 and CDR2 sequences are SGHRS and YFSETQ. V lost 2 bases to trimming and J lost 0 bases; unmatched junction nucleotides: 2. This CDR3 has 16 residues. These data originate in a study of OX40 agonist ivuxolimab in advanced cancers. General observations from the study: Not determined was the antigen specificity of the expanded peripheral T cells. Some of the lowest clonal expansion was seen in partial responders at 0.1-3.0 mg/kg.

Sequences were derived from CD4+ or CD8+ T cells sorted from blood, sampled in a trial of the OX40 agonist ivuxolimab. This sequence originates from an adult with an advanced solid tumor such as melanoma, head and neck, liver or kidney cancer. This chain joins TRBV5-1 and TRBJ2-2; 9 nucleotides line up with TRBD2. The CDR3: CASSLAGGTNTGELFF. The CDR3 nucleotides read TGCGCCAGCAGCTTAGCGGGAGGAACGAACACCGGGGAGCTGTTTTTT.